The clone carrying this T cell receptor (beta chain) was seen repeatedly, ten times or more. Its cognate antigen is unknown. TCR beta CDR3 regions were amplified from RNA transcripts. The workflow started with a first-round RT-PCR run with HTBI primers and then moved on to a second-round multiplex PCR. TCRdb reprocessed the multiplex PCR reads with MiXCR, giving one entry per CDR3 protein. The repertoire holds around 400,000 distinct CDR3 sequences, approximately 21% seen once, with 2.5% to 3.5% in the top ten. Germline V CDR1 and CDR2: MNHEY, SVGEGT. This CDR3 has 15 residues. Trimming took 6 bases from V and 0 from J, leaving 12 bases between them. The sample originates from a study of Graves' ophthalmopathy and Graves' hyperthyroidism. Study conclusions and caveats: Detected in blood as well were most expanded thyroid clonotypes with frequency above 0.001.

Hyperthyroidism counted as stable given no ophthalmopathy within 18 months of follow-up. Additional autoimmune diseases, uncontrolled infections, pregnancy or lactation disqualified patients. The sample consisted of peripheral blood. The chain carries TRBV6-2 or TRBV6-3 and TRBJ1-5, with D tentatively TRBD1 (5 bases). The origin of this receptor is a woman aged 18-30 years with stable Graves' hyperthyroidism. The CDR3 DNA reads as TGTGCCAGCAGGGACGGGGCATATAGCAATCAGCCCCAGCATTTT. It specifies CASRDGAYSNQPQHF.